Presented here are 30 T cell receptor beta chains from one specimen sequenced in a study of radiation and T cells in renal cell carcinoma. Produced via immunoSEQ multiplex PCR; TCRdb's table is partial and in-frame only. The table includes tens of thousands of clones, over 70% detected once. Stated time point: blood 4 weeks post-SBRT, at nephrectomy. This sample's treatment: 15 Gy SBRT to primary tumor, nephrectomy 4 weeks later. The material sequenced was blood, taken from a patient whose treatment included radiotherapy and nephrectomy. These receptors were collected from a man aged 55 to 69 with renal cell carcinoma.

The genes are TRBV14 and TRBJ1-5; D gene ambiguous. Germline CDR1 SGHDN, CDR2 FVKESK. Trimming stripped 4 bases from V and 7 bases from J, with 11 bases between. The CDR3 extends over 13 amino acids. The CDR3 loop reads CASSPTLGQPQHF. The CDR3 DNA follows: TGTGCCAGCAGCCCGACCTTGGGGCAGCCCCAGCATTTT.

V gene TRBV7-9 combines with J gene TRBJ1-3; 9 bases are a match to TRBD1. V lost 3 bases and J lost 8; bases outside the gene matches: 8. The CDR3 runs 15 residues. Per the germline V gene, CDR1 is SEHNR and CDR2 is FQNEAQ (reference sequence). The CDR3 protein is CASSFPRDRADTIYF. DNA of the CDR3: TGTGCCAGCAGCTTTCCCCGGGACAGGGCGGACACCATATATTTT.

The CDR3 here is CASSKEGRGEDYGYTF. In DNA, the CDR3 is TGTGCCAGCAGCAAAGAAGGCCGGGGAGAGGACTATGGCTACACCTTC. V gene TRBV21-1 combines with J gene TRBJ1-2. TRBV21-1 is termed a pseudogene. The CDR3 is 16 residues long.

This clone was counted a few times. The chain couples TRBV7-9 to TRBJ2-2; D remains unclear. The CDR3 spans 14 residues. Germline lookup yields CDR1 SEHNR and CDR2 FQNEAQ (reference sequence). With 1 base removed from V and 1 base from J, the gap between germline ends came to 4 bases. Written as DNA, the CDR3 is TGTGCCAGCAGCTTAGGACTGAACACCGGGGAGCTGTTTTTT. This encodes CASSLGLNTGELFF. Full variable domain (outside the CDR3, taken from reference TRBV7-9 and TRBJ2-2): DTGVSQNPRHKITKRGQNVTFRCDPISEHNRLYWYRQTLGQGPEFLTYFQNEAQLEKSRLLSDRFSAERPKGSFSTLEIQRTEQGDSAMYLCASSLGLNTGELFFGEGSRLTVL.

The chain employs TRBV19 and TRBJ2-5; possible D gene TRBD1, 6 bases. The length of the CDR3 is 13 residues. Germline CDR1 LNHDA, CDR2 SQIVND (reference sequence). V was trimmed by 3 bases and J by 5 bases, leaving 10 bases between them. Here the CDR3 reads CASSMRQGETQYF. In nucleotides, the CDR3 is TGTGCCAGTAGTATGAGGCAGGGGGAGACCCAGTACTTC.

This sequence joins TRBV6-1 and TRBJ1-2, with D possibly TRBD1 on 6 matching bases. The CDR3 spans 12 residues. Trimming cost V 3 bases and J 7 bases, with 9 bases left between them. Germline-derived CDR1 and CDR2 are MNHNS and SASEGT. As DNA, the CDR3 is TGTGCCAGCAGTGATTACAGGGTTGGCTACACCTTC. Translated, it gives CASSDYRVGYTF.

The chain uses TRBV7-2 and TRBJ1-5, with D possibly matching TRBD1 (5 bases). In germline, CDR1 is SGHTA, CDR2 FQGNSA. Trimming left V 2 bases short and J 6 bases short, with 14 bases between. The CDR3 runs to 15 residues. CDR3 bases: TGTGCCAGCAGCTTATATCGAGGGGAGGGTCAGCCCCAGCATTTT. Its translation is CASSLYRGEGQPQHF.

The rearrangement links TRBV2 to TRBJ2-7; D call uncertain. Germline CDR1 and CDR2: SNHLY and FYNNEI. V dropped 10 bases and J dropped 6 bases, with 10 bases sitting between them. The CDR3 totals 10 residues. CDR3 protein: CATASTEQYF. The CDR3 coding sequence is TGTGCCACGGCTTCTACCGAGCAGTACTTC.

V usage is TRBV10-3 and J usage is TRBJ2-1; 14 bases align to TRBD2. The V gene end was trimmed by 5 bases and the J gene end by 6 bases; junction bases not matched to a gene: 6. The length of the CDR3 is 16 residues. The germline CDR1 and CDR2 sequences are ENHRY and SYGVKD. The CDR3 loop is CAISKGLAGEGNEQFF. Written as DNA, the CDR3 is TGTGCCATCAGTAAGGGACTAGCGGGAGAGGGCAATGAGCAGTTCTTC.

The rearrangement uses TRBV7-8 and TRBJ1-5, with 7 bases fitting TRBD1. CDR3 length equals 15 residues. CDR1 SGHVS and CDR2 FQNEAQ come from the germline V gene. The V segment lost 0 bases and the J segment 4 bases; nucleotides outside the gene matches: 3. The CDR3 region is CASSLAGGKNQPQHF. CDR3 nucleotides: TGTGCCAGCAGCTTAGCAGGGGGCAAGAATCAGCCCCAGCATTTT.

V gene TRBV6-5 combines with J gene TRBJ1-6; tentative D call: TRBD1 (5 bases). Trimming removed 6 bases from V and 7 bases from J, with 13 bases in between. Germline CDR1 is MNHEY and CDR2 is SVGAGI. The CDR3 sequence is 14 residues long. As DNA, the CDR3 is TGTGCCAGCAGCCCAAGAGGGGAAAATTCACCCCTCCACTTT. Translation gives CASSPRGENSPLHF.

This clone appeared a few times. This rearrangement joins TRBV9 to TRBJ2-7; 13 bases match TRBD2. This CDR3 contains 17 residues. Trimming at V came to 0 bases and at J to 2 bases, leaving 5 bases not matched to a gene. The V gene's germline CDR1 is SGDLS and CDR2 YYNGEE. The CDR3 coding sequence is TGTGCCAGCAGCGTAGGGTGGGGGACTAGCGGGGCCTACGAGCAGTACTTC. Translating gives CASSVGWGTSGAYEQYF.

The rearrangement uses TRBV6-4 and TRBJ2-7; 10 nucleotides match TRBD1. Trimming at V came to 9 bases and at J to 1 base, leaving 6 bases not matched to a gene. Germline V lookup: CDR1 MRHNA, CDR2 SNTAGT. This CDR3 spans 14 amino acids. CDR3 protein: CASQPGQGSYEQYF. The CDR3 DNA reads TGTGCCAGTCAGCCGGGACAGGGGTCCTACGAGCAGTACTTC.

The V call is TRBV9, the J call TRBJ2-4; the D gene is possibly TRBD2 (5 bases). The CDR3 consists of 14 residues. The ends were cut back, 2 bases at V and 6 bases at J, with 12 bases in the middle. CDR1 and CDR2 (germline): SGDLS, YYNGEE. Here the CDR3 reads CASSVANRGNIQYF. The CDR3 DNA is TGTGCCAGCAGCGTGGCTAACCGGGGAAACATTCAGTACTTC. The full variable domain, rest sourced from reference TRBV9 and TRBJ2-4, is DSGVTQTPKHLITATGQRVTLRCSPRSGDLSVYWYQQSLDQGLQFLIQYYNGEERAKGNILERFSAQQFPDLHSELNLSSLELGDSALYFCASSVANRGNIQYFGAGTRLSVL.

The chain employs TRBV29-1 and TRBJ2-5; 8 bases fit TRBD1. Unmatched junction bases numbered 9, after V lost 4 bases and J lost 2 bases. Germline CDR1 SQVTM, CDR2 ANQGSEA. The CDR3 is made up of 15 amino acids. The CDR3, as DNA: TGCAGCGTTGCCAGGGGGCGAAGGTGGCAAGAGACCCAGTACTTC. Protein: CSVARGRRWQETQYF.

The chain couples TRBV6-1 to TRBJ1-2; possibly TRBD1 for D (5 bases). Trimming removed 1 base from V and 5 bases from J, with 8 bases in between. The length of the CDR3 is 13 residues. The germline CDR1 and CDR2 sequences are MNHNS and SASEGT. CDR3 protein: CASSEGQWYGYTF. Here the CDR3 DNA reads TGTGCCAGCAGTGAAGGACAGTGGTATGGCTACACCTTC.

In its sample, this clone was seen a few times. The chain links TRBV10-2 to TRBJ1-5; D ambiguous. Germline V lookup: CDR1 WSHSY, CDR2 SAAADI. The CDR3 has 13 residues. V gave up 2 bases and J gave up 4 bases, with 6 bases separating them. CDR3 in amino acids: CASSEMNNQPQHF. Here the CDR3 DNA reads TGCGCCAGCAGTGAGATGAATAATCAGCCCCAGCATTTT.

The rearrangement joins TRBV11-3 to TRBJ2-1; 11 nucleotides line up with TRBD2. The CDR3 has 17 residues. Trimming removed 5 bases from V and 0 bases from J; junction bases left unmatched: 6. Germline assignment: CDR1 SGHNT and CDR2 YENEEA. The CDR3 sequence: CASSKGTSGASYNEQFF. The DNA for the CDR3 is TGTGCCAGCAGCAAAGGGACTAGCGGAGCCTCCTACAATGAGCAGTTCTTC.

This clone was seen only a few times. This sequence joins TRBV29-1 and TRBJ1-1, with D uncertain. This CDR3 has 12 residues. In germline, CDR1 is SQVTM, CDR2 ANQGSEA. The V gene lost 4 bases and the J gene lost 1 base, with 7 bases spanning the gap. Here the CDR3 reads CSVALGNTEAFF. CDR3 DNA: TGCAGCGTTGCTTTAGGGAACACTGAAGCTTTCTTT.

The CDR3 reads CANLADSSYNEQFF. CDR3 DNA: TGTGCCAACCTAGCGGATAGCTCCTACAATGAGCAGTTCTTC. The chain links TRBV2 to TRBJ2-1, with 7 bases fitting TRBD2. The CDR3 contains 14 residues. Germline V gene sequence: CDR1 SNHLY, CDR2 FYNNEI. The V and J ends lost 10 bases and 0 bases, in that order; junction bases with no gene match: 6.

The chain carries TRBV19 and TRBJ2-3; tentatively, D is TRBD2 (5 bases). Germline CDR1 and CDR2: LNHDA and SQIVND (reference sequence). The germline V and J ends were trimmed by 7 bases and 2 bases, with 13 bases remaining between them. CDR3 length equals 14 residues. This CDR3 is CASIGRRNTDTQYF. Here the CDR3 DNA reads TGTGCCAGTATTGGAAGGAGGAACACAGATACGCAGTATTTT.

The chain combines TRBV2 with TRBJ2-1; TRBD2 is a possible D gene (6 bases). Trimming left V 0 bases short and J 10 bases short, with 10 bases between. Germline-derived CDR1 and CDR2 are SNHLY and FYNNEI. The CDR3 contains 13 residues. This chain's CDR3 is CASSEAPGREQFF. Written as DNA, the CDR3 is TGTGCCAGCAGTGAAGCCCCAGGGAGGGAGCAGTTCTTC.

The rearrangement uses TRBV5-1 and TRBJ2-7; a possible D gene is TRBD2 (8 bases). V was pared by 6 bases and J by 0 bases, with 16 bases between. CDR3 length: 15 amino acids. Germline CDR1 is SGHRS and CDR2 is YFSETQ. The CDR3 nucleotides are TGCGCCAGCACCTCGGGGGGGACAGCCTCCTACGAGCAGTACTTC. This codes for CASTSGGTASYEQYF.

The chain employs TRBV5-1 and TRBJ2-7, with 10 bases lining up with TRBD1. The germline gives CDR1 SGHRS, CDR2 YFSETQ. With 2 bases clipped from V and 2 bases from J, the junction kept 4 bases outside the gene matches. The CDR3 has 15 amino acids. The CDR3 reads CASSFTGTGAYEQYF. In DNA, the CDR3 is TGCGCCAGCAGCTTCACCGGGACAGGGGCCTACGAGCAGTACTTC.

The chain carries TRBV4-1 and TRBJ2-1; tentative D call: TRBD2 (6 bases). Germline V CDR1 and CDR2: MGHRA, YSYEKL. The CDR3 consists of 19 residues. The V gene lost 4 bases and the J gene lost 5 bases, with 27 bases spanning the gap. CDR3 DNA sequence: TGCGCCAGCAGCCGCAATATATATAGCGGAACCTCCAGTGACAATGAGCAGTTCTTC. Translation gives CASSRNIYSGTSSDNEQFF.

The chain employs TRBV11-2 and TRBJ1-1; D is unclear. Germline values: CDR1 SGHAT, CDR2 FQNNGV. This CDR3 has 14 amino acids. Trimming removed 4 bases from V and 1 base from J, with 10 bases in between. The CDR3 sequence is CASSSFLKNTEAFF. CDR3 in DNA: TGTGCCAGCAGCTCCTTCCTCAAGAACACTGAAGCTTTCTTT.

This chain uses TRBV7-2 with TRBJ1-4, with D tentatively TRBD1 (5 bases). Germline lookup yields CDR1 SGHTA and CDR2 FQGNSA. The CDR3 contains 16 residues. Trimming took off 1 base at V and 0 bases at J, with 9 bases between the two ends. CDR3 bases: TGTGCCAGCAGCTTAGTCGTGGGGCCAACTAATGAAAAACTGTTTTTT. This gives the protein CASSLVVGPTNEKLFF.

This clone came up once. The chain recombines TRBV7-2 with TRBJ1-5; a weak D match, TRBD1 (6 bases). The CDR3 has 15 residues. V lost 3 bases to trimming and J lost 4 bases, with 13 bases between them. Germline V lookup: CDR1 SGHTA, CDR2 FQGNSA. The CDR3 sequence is CASSFAGGGNQPQHF. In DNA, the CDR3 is TGTGCCAGCAGCTTTGCAGGAGGGGGGAATCAGCCCCAGCATTTT.

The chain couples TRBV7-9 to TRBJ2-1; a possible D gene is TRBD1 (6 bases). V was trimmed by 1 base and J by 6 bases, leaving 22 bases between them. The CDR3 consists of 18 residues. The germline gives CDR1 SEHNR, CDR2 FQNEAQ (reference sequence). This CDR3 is CASSLVPLVTGPSNEQFF. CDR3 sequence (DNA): TGTGCCAGCAGCTTAGTGCCTCTCGTAACAGGGCCTAGCAATGAGCAGTTCTTC.

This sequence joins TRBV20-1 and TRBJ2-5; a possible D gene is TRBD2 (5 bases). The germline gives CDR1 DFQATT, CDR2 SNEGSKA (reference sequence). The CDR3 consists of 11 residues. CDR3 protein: CSTGNPGTQYF. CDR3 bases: TGCAGCACGGGGAATCCAGGGACCCAGTACTTC.